This T cell receptor beta chain emerged from a study of blood T cell repertoires in COVID-19. Turning to the study itself: The study drew acute and convalescent COVID-19 samples from the United States, Italy and Spain.

Trimming removed 1 base at V and 11 bases at J, with 12 bases between. The CDR3 length is 13 residues. Germline CDR1 SGHTA, CDR2 FQGNSA. Sequenced by immunoSEQ multiplex PCR; TCRdb stores in-frame clones only, minus some. The data show more than 200,000 clones, roughly 89% seen once. Either two negative PCRs, clearance, or symptom resolution qualified Cohort 3 donors as recovered. The specimen was PBMCs or T cells enriched from blood (not recorded which). This chain links TRBV7-2 with TRBJ2-1, with no clear D. The sequence was obtained from a woman under 40 who had recovered from COVID-19. CDR3 in amino acids: CASSLDHQAQQFF. The CDR3 DNA reads as TGTGCCAGCAGCTTAGACCATCAAGCCCAGCAGTTCTTC.